Following are 6 T cell receptor beta chains from one sample sequenced in a study of siplizumab effects on memory and regulatory T cells. Sequencing was performed with immunoSEQ multiplex PCR; in TCRdb, only in-frame clones are kept and a portion is missing. The repertoire holds more than 90,000 clones, with around 90% as singletons. Sequenced: non-Treg CD4+ T cells sorted from blood. The source is a human donor in good health.

V gene TRBV28 combines with J gene TRBJ2-7; 8 bases align to TRBD2. V trimming: 4 bases; J trimming: 6 bases; junction bases outside the gene matches: 11. The CDR3 is 15 amino acids. Germline V lookup: CDR1 MDHEN, CDR2 SYDVKM. The CDR3 region is CASSSSGTRRGEQYF. CDR3 DNA sequence: TGTGCCAGCAGTTCATCCGGGACTAGAAGGGGCGAGCAGTACTTC. Full variable domain (rest looked up from reference TRBV28 and TRBJ2-7): DVKVTQSSRYLVKRTGEKVFLECVQDMDHENMFWYRQDPGLGLRLIYFSYDVKMKEKGDIPEGYSVSREKKERFSLILESASTNQTSMYLCASSSSGTRRGEQYFGPGTRLTVT.

The chain uses TRBV6-5 and TRBJ2-2, with no clear D. The CDR3 spans 13 residues. Between the trimmed V and J ends, which lost 5 bases and 7 bases, there was a span of 11 bases. The germline gives CDR1 MNHEY, CDR2 SVGAGI. DNA for the CDR3: TGTGCCAGCAGTGAAGCGCTTCTCGGGGAGCTGTTTTTT. It codes for CASSEALLGELFF.

The chain employs TRBV27 and TRBJ2-1, with 7 positions matching TRBD2. Germline-derived CDR1 and CDR2 are MNHEY and SMNVEV (reference sequence). The CDR3 consists of 16 residues. J was trimmed by 1 base and V by 2 bases; bases with no gene match: 5. The CDR3 here is CASSLVAGASYNEQFF. The CDR3, as DNA: TGTGCCAGCAGTTTAGTGGCGGGAGCTTCCTACAATGAGCAGTTCTTC.

The CDR3 loop reads CASTPTGSGANVLTF. CDR3 sequence (DNA): TGCGCCAGCACCCCGACAGGGTCTGGGGCCAACGTCCTGACTTTC. The genes are TRBV23-1 and TRBJ2-6; 7 positions agree with TRBD1. TRBV23-1 is an open reading frame, and its role is uncertain. Losses at the gene ends were 7 bases for V and 1 base for J; bases not matched to a gene: 4. CDR3 length equals 15 residues.

The rearrangement joins TRBV2 to TRBJ1-4, with D hard to call. The ends were cut back, 6 bases at V and 1 base at J, with 9 bases in the middle. The CDR3 length is 14 residues. CDR1 SNHLY and CDR2 FYNNEI come from the germline V gene. CDR3 DNA sequence: TGTGCCAGCAGCGACACCGGAACTAATGAAAAACTGTTTTTT. Its protein is CASSDTGTNEKLFF.

This clone was seen only once. The chain joins TRBV5-4 to TRBJ1-5; D not resolved. The CDR3 runs 13 residues. Between the trimmed V and J ends, which lost 9 bases and 11 bases, there was a span of 21 bases. CDR1 and CDR2 from the germline V gene are SGHNT and YYREEE (reference sequence). The CDR3 DNA reads TGTGCCAACAGACCCATGGCCGTCGAAGCCCAGCATTTT. This gives the protein CANRPMAVEAQHF.